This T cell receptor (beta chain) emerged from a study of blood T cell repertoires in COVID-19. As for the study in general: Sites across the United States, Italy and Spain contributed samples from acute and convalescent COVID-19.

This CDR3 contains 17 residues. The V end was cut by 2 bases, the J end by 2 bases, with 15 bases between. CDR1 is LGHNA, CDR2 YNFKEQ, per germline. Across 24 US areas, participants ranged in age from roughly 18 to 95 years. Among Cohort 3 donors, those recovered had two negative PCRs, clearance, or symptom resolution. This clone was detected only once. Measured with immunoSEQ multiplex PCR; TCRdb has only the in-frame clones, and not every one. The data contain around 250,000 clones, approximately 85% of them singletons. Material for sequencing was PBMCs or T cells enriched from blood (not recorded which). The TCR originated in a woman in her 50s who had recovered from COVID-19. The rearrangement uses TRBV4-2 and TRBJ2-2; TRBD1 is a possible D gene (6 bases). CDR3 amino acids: CASSQSSGTYNTGELFF. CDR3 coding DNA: TGTGCCAGCAGCCAAAGTTCCGGGACATATAACACCGGGGAGCTGTTTTTT.